Listed here are 17 T cell receptor beta chains from one sample, sequenced in a study of CD8 T cells in ankylosing spondylitis. Which antigens these TCRs recognize remains unknown. Via MiXCR, TCRdb re-called the 5' RACE reads, giving one row per CDR3 protein. The sample consists of around 100,000 distinct CDR3 sequences, roughly 9% of them appearing once. Study-level results: Made up of eight highly homologous variants, a TCR beta motif appeared characteristic of ankylosing spondylitis blood.

Sequences were obtained from blood, either unsorted or a sorted T cell fraction (not recorded which). These receptors came from a male donor with ankylosing spondylitis.

This clonotype was picked up many times. V gene TRBV19 combines with J gene TRBJ1-2; D may be TRBD1 (5 bases). The V end was cut by 0 bases, the J end by 4 bases, with 12 bases between. The germline V gene encodes CDR1 LNHDA and CDR2 SQIVND (reference sequence). The CDR3 spans 15 residues. The CDR3 sequence is CASSIDLTGTYGYTF. CDR3 bases: TGTGCCAGTAGTATAGATCTTACAGGAACCTATGGCTACACCTTC.

This clonotype occurred many times. This chain uses TRBV7-2 with TRBJ2-3; unclear D gene. The CDR3 is 15 residues long. Germline CDR1 reads SGHTA; CDR2 reads FQGNSA. V was clipped by 5 bases and J by 2 bases, with 14 bases between them. The CDR3: CASSLILVLTDTQYF. The CDR3 coding sequence is TGTGCCAGCAGCCTAATTCTCGTGCTCACAGATACGCAGTATTTT. Supplemented by reference TRBV7-2 and TRBJ2-3, the full variable domain reads GAGVSQSPSNKVTEKGKDVELRCDPISGHTALYWYRQSLGQGLEFLIYFQGNSAPDKSGLPSDRFSAERTGGSVSTLTIQRTQQEDSAVYLCASSLILVLTDTQYFGPGTRLTVL.

The rearrangement joins TRBV9 to TRBJ2-2, with D tentatively TRBD1 (6 bases). The CDR3 runs 17 residues. Trimming took off 3 bases at V and 5 bases at J, with 20 bases between the two ends. Germline assignment: CDR1 SGDLS and CDR2 YYNGEE. The CDR3 DNA is TGTGCCAGCAGCGCGACGACCGGGACACTAGATACCGGGGAGCTGTTTTTT. Its protein product is CASSATTGTLDTGELFF.

About this clonotype itself: The junction departs from the called germline gene at one end, perhaps through a read error. The chain has TRBV10-3 and TRBJ2-7, with TRBD2 matching over 16 bases. This CDR3 region has 18 residues. From germline, CDR1 is ENHRY and CDR2 SYGVKD. The CDR3 nucleotides are TGTGACATCAGTGAGGAATTGGGACTAGCGGGAGGGCCCTACGAGCAGTACTTC. Amino acids: CDISEELGLAGGPYEQYF.

The sample holds many counts of this clonotype. The J gene is TRBJ2-1, the V gene TRBV20-1; D not certain. V lost 5 bases and J lost 6, with 11 bases in between. CDR3 length: 12 residues. Germline V gives CDR1 DFQATT, CDR2 SNEGSKA (reference sequence). The CDR3 reads CSAGLYSNEQFF. The CDR3 DNA reads TGCAGTGCTGGCCTATATAGCAATGAGCAGTTCTTC.

This clonotype was seen many times. The chain has TRBV30 and TRBJ2-1; no definite D call. CDR1 is GTSNPN, CDR2 SVGIG, per germline (reference sequence). The CDR3 loop spans 13 amino acids. Trimming cost V 2 bases and J 8 bases, with 13 bases left between them. The CDR3 coding sequence is TGTGCCTGGAGTTTGGGCAGTAGTGATGAGCAGTTCTTC. As protein: CAWSLGSSDEQFF.

V usage is TRBV27 and J usage is TRBJ2-7, with D unresolved. CDR3 length: 14 residues. Germline CDR1 reads MNHEY; CDR2 reads SMNVEV (reference sequence). V was cut by 10 bases and J by 3 bases, with 19 bases left in between. The CDR3, as DNA: TGTGCCACCAAAGAAATCCCCGGCGGCTACGAGCAGTACTTC. It codes for CATKEIPGGYEQYF.

The CDR3 coding sequence is TGTGCCAGCAGCTATGACTTAGAGCAGTTCTTC. It encodes CASSYDLEQFF. The rearrangement joins TRBV5-6 to TRBJ2-1; D remains ambiguous. This CDR3 has 11 amino acids. V was shortened by 3 bases and J by 10 bases, with 8 bases between the two germline ends. Germline CDR1 SGHDT, CDR2 YYEEEE.

V and J are TRBV12-3 or TRBV12-4 and TRBJ2-3; TRBD1 might be the D (5 bases). V was clipped by 10 bases and J by 2 bases, with 16 bases between them. CDR3 length: 14 amino acids. The CDR3 spells CATLTDSLTDTQYF. Here the CDR3 DNA reads TGTGCCACCTTGACAGACTCCCTCACAGATACGCAGTATTTT.

This clonotype was counted many times. The chain uses TRBV7-9 and TRBJ2-7, with 9 positions matching TRBD1. After removal of 3 bases from V and 4 bases from J, the junction contained 4 bases not matched to a gene. This CDR3 contains 14 residues. Germline V gene lookup returns CDR1 SEHNR and CDR2 FQNEAQ (reference sequence). The CDR3 loop reads CASSLAGQGYEQYF. CDR3 coding DNA: TGTGCCAGCAGCTTGGCGGGACAGGGTTACGAGCAGTACTTC.

The V and J genes are TRBV4-1 and TRBJ2-3, with TRBD2 matching 11 bases. The CDR3 length is 15 residues. J lost 6 bases, V lost 3 bases, and 5 bases had no gene match. Germline lookup yields CDR1 MGHRA and CDR2 YSYEKL. The CDR3 loop reads CASSQTSGARDTQYF. CDR3 bases: TGCGCCAGCAGCCAGACTAGCGGGGCTCGGGATACGCAGTATTTT.

This clonotype appeared many times. The V gene is TRBV29-1, the J gene TRBJ2-7; D uncertain. This CDR3 has 11 residues. The germline V and J ends were trimmed by 2 bases and 3 bases, with 5 bases remaining between them. The germline gives CDR1 SQVTM, CDR2 ANQGSEA. The CDR3, as DNA: TGCAGCGTTGAATGGGGCTACGAGCAGTACTTC. Translating it yields CSVEWGYEQYF.

This clonotype was observed many times. The V and J genes are TRBV3-1 and TRBJ1-5, with D unclear. CDR3 length equals 16 residues. Germline V gene data show CDR1 as LGHDT and CDR2 as YNNKEL (reference sequence). Trimming stripped 2 bases from V and 9 bases from J, with 20 bases between. The CDR3 sequence: CASSQKDFGLTGPQHF. The CDR3 region has the DNA TGTGCCAGCAGCCAAAAGGACTTCGGTCTCACCGGGCCCCAGCATTTT.

By sample share, this clonotype is medium-sized. The chain combines TRBV12-3 or TRBV12-4 with TRBJ2-1, with 7 nucleotides matching TRBD2. After removal of 6 bases from V and 6 bases from J, the junction contained 14 bases not matched to a gene. The CDR3 contains 16 residues. The CDR3: CASSPSSGLSANEQFF. The CDR3 bases are TGTGCCAGCAGCCCCTCTAGCGGCCTCAGCGCCAATGAGCAGTTCTTC.

The V call is TRBV10-3, the J call TRBJ2-1; either TRBD1 or TRBD2 may supply D (5 bases each). The CDR3 length is 15 residues. V dropped 0 bases and J dropped 7 bases, with 13 bases sitting between them. The germline CDR1 and CDR2 sequences are ENHRY and SYGVKD. Here the CDR3 reads CAISESKGPWNEQFF. Written as DNA, the CDR3 is TGTGCCATCAGTGAGTCGAAGGGACCTTGGAATGAGCAGTTCTTC.

In its sample, this clonotype was seen a few times. The rearrangement links TRBV19 to TRBJ2-7, with D possibly called TRBD1 or TRBD2 (5 bases each). The V end lost 2 bases, the J end lost 6 bases, and 8 bases lay between the germline ends. Looked up from germline, CDR1 is LNHDA and CDR2 is SQIVND (reference sequence). The CDR3 runs 12 residues. The CDR3 nucleotides are TGTGCCAGTAGTATATGGGGGTCCGAGCAGTACTTC. Its protein is CASSIWGSEQYF.

This clonotype was picked up many times. V and J are TRBV7-9 and TRBJ2-1; 7 positions agree with TRBD1. Unmatched junction bases numbered 8, after V lost 0 bases and J lost 3 bases. This CDR3 has 17 amino acids. Looked up from germline, CDR1 is SEHNR and CDR2 is FQNEAQ (reference sequence). The DNA of the CDR3 is TGTGCCAGCAGCTTAGCGCCCGGCAGGGGGAACTACAATGAGCAGTTCTTC. This codes for CASSLAPGRGNYNEQFF.